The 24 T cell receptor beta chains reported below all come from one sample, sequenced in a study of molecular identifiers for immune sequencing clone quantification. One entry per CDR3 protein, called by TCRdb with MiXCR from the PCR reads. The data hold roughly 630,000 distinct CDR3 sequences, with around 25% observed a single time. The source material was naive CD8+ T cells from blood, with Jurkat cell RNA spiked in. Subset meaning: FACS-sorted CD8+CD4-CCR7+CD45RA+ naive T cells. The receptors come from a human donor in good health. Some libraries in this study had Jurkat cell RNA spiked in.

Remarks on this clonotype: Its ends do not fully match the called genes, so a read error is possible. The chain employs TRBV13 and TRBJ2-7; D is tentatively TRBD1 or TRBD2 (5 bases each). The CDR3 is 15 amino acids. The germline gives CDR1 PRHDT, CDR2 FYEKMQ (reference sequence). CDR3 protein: CARSLSGLASYAQYF. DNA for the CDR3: TGTGCCCGCAGCTTATCAGGGCTAGCCTCCTACGCGCAGTACTTC.

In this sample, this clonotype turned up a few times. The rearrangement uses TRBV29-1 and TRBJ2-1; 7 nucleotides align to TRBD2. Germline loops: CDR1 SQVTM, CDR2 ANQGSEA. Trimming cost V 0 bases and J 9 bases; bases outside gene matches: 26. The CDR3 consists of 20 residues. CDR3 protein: CSVEDWGSSGLIQRTGEQFF. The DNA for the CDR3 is TGCAGCGTTGAAGATTGGGGGTCTAGCGGCCTAATACAGCGTACAGGTGAGCAGTTCTTC.

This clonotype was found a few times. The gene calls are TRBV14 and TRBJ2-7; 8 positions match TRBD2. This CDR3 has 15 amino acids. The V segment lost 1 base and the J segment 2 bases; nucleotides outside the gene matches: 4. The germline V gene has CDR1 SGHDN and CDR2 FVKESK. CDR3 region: CASSQGLAPTYEQYF. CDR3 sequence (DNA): TGTGCCAGCAGCCAAGGACTAGCGCCAACCTACGAGCAGTACTTC.

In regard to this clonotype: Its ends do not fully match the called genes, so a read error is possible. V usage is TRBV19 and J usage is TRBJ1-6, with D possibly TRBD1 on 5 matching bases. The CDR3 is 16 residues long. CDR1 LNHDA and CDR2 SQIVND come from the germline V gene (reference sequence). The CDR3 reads CASSMTDRFYKSPLHF. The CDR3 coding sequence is TGTGCCAGTAGTATGACCGACAGATTCTATAAGTCACCCCTCCACTTT.

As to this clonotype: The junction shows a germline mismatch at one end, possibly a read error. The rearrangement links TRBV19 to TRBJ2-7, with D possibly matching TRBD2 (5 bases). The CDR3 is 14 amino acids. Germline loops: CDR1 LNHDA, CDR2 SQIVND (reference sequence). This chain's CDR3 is CAGSNPGDVYEQYF. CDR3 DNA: TGTGCCGGTAGTAACCCCGGGGATGTCTACGAGCAGTACTTC.

The CDR3 loop reads CASSLRELATYEQYF. Written as DNA, the CDR3 is TGTGCCAGCAGCCTTCGGGAACTAGCAACCTACGAGCAGTACTTC. The J gene is TRBJ2-7, the V gene TRBV11-2; tentative D call: TRBD2 (6 bases). The CDR3 contains 15 residues. Germline V gene lookup returns CDR1 SGHAT and CDR2 FQNNGV. Trimming cost V 5 bases and J 2 bases, with 16 bases left between them. The full variable domain, with the rest looked up from reference TRBV11-2 and TRBJ2-7, is EAGVAQSPRYKIIEKRQSVAFWCNPISGHATLYWYQQILGQGPKLLIQFQNNGVVDDSQLPKDRFSAERLKGVDSTLKIQPAKLEDSAVYLCASSLRELATYEQYFGPGTRLTVT.

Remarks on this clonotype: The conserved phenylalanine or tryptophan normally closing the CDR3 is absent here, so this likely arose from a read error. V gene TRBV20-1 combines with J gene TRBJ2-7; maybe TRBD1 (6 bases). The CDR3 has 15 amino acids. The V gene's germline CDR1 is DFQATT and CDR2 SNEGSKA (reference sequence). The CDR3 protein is CSARDGQPVFDEQYS. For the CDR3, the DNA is TGCAGCGCTAGGGATGGACAGCCAGTTTTCGACGAGCAGTACTCC.

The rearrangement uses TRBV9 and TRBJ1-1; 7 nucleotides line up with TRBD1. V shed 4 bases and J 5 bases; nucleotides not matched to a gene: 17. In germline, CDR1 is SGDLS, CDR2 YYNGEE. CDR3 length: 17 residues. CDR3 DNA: TGTGCCAGCAGCCCAGTGGGACAGCAAGGCCCGGGGACTGAAGCTTTCTTT. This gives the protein CASSPVGQQGPGTEAFF.

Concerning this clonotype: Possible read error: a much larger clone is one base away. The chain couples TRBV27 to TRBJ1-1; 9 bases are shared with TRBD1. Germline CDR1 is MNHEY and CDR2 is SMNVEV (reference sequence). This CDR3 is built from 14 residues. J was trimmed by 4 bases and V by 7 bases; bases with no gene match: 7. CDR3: CASTTETGGTEAFF. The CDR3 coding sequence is TGTGCCAGCACCACTGAGACAGGGGGCACTGAAGCTTTCTTT.

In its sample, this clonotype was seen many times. The CDR3 sequence is CSAPGHPYNEQFF. CDR3 in DNA: TGCAGCGCTCCGGGACACCCATACAATGAGCAGTTCTTC. V gene TRBV29-1 combines with J gene TRBJ2-1, with D perhaps matching TRBD1 (6 bases). Trimming left V 7 bases short and J 4 bases short, with 14 bases between. Per the germline V gene, CDR1 is SQVTM and CDR2 is ANQGSEA. This CDR3 contains 13 residues.

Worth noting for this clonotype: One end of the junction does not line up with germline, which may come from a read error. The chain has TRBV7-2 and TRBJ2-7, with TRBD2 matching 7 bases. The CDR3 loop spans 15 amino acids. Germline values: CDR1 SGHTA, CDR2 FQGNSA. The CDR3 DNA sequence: TGTGCCAGCAGCTCCCCCCGGGACTATACCTACGCGCAGTACTTC. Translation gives CASSSPRDYTYAQYF.

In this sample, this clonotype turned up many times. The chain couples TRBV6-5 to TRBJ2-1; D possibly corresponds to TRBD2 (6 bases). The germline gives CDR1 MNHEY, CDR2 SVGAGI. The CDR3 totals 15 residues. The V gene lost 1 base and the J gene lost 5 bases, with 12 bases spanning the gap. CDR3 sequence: CASSYYGSNNNEQFF. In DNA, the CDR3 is TGTGCCAGCAGTTACTACGGGAGTAATAACAATGAGCAGTTCTTC.

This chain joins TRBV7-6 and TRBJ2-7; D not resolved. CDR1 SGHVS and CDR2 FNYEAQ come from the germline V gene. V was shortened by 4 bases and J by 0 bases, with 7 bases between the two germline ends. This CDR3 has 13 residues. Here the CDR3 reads CASSYGFSYEQYF. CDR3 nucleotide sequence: TGTGCCAGCAGCTATGGGTTCTCCTACGAGCAGTACTTC.

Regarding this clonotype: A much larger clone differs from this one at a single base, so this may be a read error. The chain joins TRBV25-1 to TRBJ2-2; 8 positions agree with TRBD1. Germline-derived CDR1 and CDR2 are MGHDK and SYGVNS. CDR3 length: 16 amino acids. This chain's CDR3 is CASSEWTGSFTGELLF. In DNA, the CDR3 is TGTGCCAGCAGTGAATGGACAGGGTCCTTCACCGGGGAGCTGCTTTTT. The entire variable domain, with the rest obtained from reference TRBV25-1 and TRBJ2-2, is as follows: EADIYQTPRYLVIGTGKKITLECSQTMGHDKMYWYQQDPGMELHLIHYSYGVNSTEKGDLSSESTVSRIRTEHFPLTLESARPSHTSQYLCASSEWTGSFTGELLFGEGSRLTVL.

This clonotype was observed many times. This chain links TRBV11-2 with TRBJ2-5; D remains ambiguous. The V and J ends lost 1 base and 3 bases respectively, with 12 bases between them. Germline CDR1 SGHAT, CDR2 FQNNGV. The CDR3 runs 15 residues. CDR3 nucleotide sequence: TGTGCCAGCAGCTTAGGTGGTAATTCGGAAGAGACCCAGTACTTC. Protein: CASSLGGNSEETQYF.

In DNA form, the CDR3 reads TGTGCCTGGAGCCTAGGGACAGGGAGCAATCAGCCCCAGCATTTT. Protein product: CAWSLGTGSNQPQHF. The rearrangement joins TRBV30 to TRBJ1-5; 9 nucleotides align to TRBD1. Unmatched junction bases numbered 4, after V lost 3 bases and J lost 1 base. The CDR3 covers 15 residues. Looked up from germline, CDR1 is GTSNPN and CDR2 is SVGIG (reference sequence). Based on the CDR3 plus reference TRBV30 and TRBJ1-5, the full variable domain is SQTIHQWPATLVQPVGSPLSLECTVEGTSNPNLYWYRQAAGRGLQLLFYSVGIGQISSEVPQNLSASRPQDRQFILSSKKLLLSDSGFYLCAWSLGTGSNQPQHFGDGTRLSIL.

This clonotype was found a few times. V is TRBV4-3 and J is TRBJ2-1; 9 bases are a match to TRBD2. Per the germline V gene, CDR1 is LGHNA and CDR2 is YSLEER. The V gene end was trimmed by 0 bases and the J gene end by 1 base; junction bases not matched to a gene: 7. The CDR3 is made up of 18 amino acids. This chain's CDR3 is CASSQESGLAFSYNEQFF. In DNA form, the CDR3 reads TGCGCCAGCAGCCAAGAAAGCGGACTAGCGTTTTCCTACAATGAGCAGTTCTTC.

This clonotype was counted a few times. CDR3 DNA: TGTGCCAGCAGTTACACACCACTGACAGGGGCCGCTAACTATGGCTACACCTTC. Its protein is CASSYTPLTGAANYGYTF. This chain uses TRBV6-6 with TRBJ1-2; 8 nucleotides align to TRBD1. Trimming cost V 2 bases and J 0 bases; bases outside gene matches: 11. Germline CDR1 MNHNY, CDR2 SVGAGI (reference sequence). The CDR3 is 18 amino acids.

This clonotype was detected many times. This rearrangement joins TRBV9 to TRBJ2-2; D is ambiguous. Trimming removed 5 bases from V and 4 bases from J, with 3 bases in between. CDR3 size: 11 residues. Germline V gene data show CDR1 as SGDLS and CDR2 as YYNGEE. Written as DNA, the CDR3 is TGTGCCAGCAGTGGCACCGGGGAGCTGTTTTTT. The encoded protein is CASSGTGELFF.

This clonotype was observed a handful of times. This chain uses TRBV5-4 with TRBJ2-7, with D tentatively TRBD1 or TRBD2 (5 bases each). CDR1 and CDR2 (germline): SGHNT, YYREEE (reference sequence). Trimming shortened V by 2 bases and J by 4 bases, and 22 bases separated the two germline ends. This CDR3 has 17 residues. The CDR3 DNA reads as TGTGCCAGCAGCTTTTTCGCTTTTGGTGGGGGAGAGTACGAGCAGTACTTC. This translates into CASSFFAFGGGEYEQYF.

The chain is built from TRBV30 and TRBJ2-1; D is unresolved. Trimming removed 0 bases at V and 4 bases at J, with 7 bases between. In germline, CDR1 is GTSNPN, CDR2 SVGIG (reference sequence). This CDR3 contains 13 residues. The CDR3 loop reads CAWSVDQYNEQFF. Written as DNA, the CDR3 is TGTGCCTGGAGTGTGGACCAATACAATGAGCAGTTCTTC.

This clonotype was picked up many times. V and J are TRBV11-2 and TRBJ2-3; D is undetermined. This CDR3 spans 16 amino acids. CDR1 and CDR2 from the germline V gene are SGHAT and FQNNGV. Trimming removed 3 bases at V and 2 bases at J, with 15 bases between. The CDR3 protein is CASSFGPRKPTDTQYF. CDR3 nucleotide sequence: TGTGCCAGCAGCTTCGGACCCCGGAAACCCACAGATACGCAGTATTTT.

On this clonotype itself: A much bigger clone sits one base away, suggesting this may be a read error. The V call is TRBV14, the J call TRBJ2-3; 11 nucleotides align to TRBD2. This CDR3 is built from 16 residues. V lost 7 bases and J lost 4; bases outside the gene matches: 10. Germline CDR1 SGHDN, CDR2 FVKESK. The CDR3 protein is CASNISGRAFPDTQYF. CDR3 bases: TGTGCCAGCAACATTAGCGGGAGGGCTTTCCCAGATACGCAGTATTTT.

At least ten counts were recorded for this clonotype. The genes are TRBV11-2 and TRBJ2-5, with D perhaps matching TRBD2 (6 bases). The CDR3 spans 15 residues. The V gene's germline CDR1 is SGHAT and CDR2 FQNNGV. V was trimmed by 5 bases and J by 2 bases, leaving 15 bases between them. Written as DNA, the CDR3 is TGTGCCAGCAGCCGCGCGGCGGGGCTTCAAGAGACCCAGTACTTC. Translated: CASSRAAGLQETQYF.